Following are 9 T cell receptor beta chains from one sample sequenced in a study of cytomegalovirus exposure and HLA in healthy donors. 13 Jbeta primers and 60 Vbeta primers were used for the PCR. Profiling relied on immunoSEQ multiplex PCR, and the TCRdb table lists in-frame clones only, not all of them. Among about 140,000 clones listed, approximately 77% were seen once. The sequenced sample was PBMCs. Receptors originate from a man aged 25 to 45 in good health and CMV-seronegative.

V is TRBV11-2 and J is TRBJ2-7, with a weak D call TRBD2 (6 bases). Germline V lookup: CDR1 SGHAT, CDR2 FQNNGV. This CDR3 comprises 13 residues. The V end was cut by 0 bases, the J end by 6 bases, with 9 bases between. The CDR3 coding sequence is TGTGCCAGCAGCTTAGACCGGGGGAGCGAGCAGTACTTC. It translates to CASSLDRGSEQYF.

The chain links TRBV19 to TRBJ1-1; the D gene is possibly TRBD1 (6 bases). The V gene's germline CDR1 is LNHDA and CDR2 SQIVND (reference sequence). Trimming removed 10 bases at V and 0 bases at J, with 12 bases between. The length of the CDR3 is 13 residues. CDR3 sequence: CATKDSLNTEAFF. CDR3 bases: TGTGCCACCAAGGACAGCTTGAACACTGAAGCTTTCTTT.

The chain joins TRBV7-2 to TRBJ1-2, with D perhaps matching TRBD1 (5 bases). CDR1 is SGHTA and CDR2 is FQGNSA in the germline V gene. Trimming removed 1 base from V and 11 bases from J, with 17 bases in between. This CDR3 is built from 14 residues. The CDR3 loop is CASSLGNRLGSYTF. For the CDR3, the DNA is TGTGCCAGCAGCTTAGGGAACAGGCTCGGCTCTTACACCTTC.

J is TRBJ2-5 and V is TRBV9, with D possibly matching TRBD2 (6 bases). Germline lookup yields CDR1 SGDLS and CDR2 YYNGEE. V was trimmed by 0 bases and J by 5 bases, leaving 23 bases between them. This CDR3 is built from 18 residues. The CDR3 coding sequence is TGTGCCAGCAGCGTAGAATTCGGTGTCGGGGGACCAATGGAGACCCAGTACTTC. It translates to CASSVEFGVGGPMETQYF.

This chain uses TRBV7-9 with TRBJ2-7; no definite D call. The CDR3 has 15 amino acids. In germline, CDR1 is SEHNR, CDR2 FQNEAQ (reference sequence). Trimming stripped 3 bases from V and 5 bases from J, with 17 bases between. CDR3 residues: CASSFMSGPADEQYF. In nucleotides, the CDR3 is TGTGCCAGCAGCTTCATGTCGGGTCCCGCCGACGAGCAGTACTTC.

This clone was picked up one time. The genes are TRBV27 and TRBJ2-1, with TRBD1 identical over 7 bases. The V gene end was trimmed by 5 bases and the J gene end by 6 bases; junction bases not matched to a gene: 19. The CDR3 has 18 amino acids. Germline-derived CDR1 and CDR2 are MNHEY and SMNVEV (reference sequence). The CDR3 sequence: CASSPPEARTGSPNEQFF. CDR3 DNA sequence: TGTGCCAGCAGTCCGCCAGAGGCCCGGACAGGATCCCCCAATGAGCAGTTCTTC.

CDR3 amino acids: CASKLAGGHNEQFF. CDR3 DNA sequence: TGTGCCAGCAAACTAGCGGGAGGGCACAATGAGCAGTTCTTC. This rearrangement joins TRBV7-8 to TRBJ2-1; TRBD2 matches at 13 bases. This CDR3 spans 14 amino acids. V shed 7 bases, J shed 5 bases, and the junction held 2 bases outside the gene matches. CDR1 is SGHVS and CDR2 is FQNEAQ in the germline V gene.

V is TRBV2 and J is TRBJ2-1; D possibly corresponds to TRBD2 (5 bases). The germline CDR1 and CDR2 sequences are SNHLY and FYNNEI. The CDR3 loop spans 14 amino acids. The ends were cut back, 6 bases at V and 6 bases at J, with 15 bases in the middle. CDR3 coding DNA: TGTGCCAGCAGCCCGCGAGGGTTTAGCAATGAGCAGTTCTTC. Protein product: CASSPRGFSNEQFF.

The rearrangement links TRBV9 to TRBJ1-1; D ambiguous. The CDR3 covers 13 residues. Trimming took 0 bases from V and 6 from J, leaving 9 bases between them. CDR1 SGDLS and CDR2 YYNGEE come from the germline V gene. CDR3 amino acids: CASSVAVTSEAFF. CDR3 in DNA: TGTGCCAGCAGCGTAGCAGTGACATCTGAAGCTTTCTTT.